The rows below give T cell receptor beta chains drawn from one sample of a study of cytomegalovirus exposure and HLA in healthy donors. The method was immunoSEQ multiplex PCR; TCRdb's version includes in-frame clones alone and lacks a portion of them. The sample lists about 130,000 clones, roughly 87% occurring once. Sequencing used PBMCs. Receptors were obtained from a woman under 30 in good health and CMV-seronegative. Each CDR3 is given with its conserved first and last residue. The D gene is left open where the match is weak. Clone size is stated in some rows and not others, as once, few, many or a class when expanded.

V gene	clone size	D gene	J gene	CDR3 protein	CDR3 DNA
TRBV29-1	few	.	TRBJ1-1	CSVEDPPGTEAFF	TGCAGCGTTGAAGATCCTCCCGGGACTGAAGCTTTCTTT
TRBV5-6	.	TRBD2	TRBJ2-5	CASSLGLAQETQYF	TGTGCCAGCAGCTTGGGACTAGCACAAGAGACCCAGTACTTC
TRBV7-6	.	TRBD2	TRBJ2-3	CASSLAGATDTQYF	TGTGCCAGCAGCTTGGCGGGAGCCACAGATACGCAGTATTTT
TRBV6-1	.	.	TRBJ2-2	CASSGGDSGTGELFF	TGTGCCAGCAGTGGGGGGGACTCCGGCACCGGGGAGCTGTTTTTT
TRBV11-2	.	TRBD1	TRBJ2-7	CASSPGQGAYEQYF	TGTGCCAGCAGCCCGGGACAGGGGGCGTACGAGCAGTACTTC
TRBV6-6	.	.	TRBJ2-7	CASRRTRTYEQYF	TGTGCCAGCAGAAGGACAAGGACATACGAGCAGTACTTC
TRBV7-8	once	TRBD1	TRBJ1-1	CASSLGGQGDGYTEAFF	TGTGCCAGCAGCTTAGGAGGACAGGGGGACGGGTACACTGAAGCTTTCTTT
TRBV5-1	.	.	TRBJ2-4	CASSLLLGGAKNIQYF	TGCGCCAGCAGCTTGCTCCTAGGTGGGGCCAAAAACATTCAGTACTTC
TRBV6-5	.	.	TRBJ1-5	CASRRQENQPQHF	TGTGCCAGCAGACGCCAGGAAAATCAGCCCCAGCATTTT
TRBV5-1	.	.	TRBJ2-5	CASRSFPQAVETQYF	TGCGCCAGCAGGAGTTTCCCCCAAGCCGTGGAGACCCAGTACTTC
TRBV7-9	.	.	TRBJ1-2	CASSSPEKRESYGYTF	TGTGCCAGCAGCTCCCCCGAGAAGAGGGAAAGCTATGGCTACACCTTC
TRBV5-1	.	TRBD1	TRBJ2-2	CASIAGQGNTGELFF	TGCGCCAGCATCGCCGGACAGGGGAACACCGGGGAGCTGTTTTTT
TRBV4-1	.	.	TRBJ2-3	CASSQGFRGGLTDTQYF	TGCGCCAGCAGCCAAGGGTTTAGGGGGGGCCTCACAGATACGCAGTATTTT
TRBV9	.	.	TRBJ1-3	CASSGSGGSSAGNTIYF	TGTGCCAGCAGCGGTAGCGGGGGTTCGTCGGCTGGAAACACCATATATTTT
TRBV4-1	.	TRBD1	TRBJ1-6	CASSHMTGQVNSPLHF	TGCGCCAGCAGCCATATGACGGGACAGGTTAATTCACCCCTCCACTTT
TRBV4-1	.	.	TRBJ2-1	CASSRGGQYNEQFF	TGCGCCAGCAGCCGAGGAGGACAGTACAATGAGCAGTTCTTC
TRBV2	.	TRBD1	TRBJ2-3	CASSPGGTGEYTQYF	TGTGCCAGCAGCCCAGGGGGGACAGGGGAATATACGCAGTATTTT
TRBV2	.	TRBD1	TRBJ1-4	CASTREGQIGEKLFF	TGTGCCAGCACAAGAGAGGGACAGATAGGGGAAAAACTGTTTTTT
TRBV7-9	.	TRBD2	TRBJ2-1	CASIDGGKSSYNEQFF	TGTGCCAGCATCGACGGGGGGAAGAGCTCCTACAATGAGCAGTTCTTC
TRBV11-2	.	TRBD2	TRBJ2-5	CASSLLSGGAAQYF	TGTGCCAGCAGCTTACTTAGCGGGGGGGCCGCCCAGTACTTC
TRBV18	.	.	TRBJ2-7	CASSPQEERTYEQYF	TGTGCCAGCTCACCACAAGAGGAGAGGACCTACGAGCAGTACTTC
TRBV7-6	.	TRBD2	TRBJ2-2	CASSLSSGTNTGELFF	TGTGCCAGCAGCTTGTCTAGCGGGACGAACACCGGGGAGCTGTTTTTT
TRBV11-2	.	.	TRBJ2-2	CASSPTEEFTGELFF	TGTGCCAGCAGCCCGACAGAAGAATTTACCGGGGAGCTGTTTTTT